This is a list of T cell receptor beta chains from one sample in a study of blood T cell repertoires in COVID-19. Sequenced by immunoSEQ multiplex PCR; TCRdb stores in-frame clones only, minus some. The repertoire holds about 75,000 clones, with roughly 88% as singletons. Sequences were obtained from peripheral blood. These receptors were obtained from a human donor in a cohort sampled during active COVID-19. The conserved cysteine and the conserved F or W are not part of the CDR3 here. The size of a clone is reported for some rows only, either as once, few or many, or as a class for expanded clones.

CDR3 protein	J gene	clone size	V gene
ASSSRDTANYGYT	TRBJ1-2	-	TRBV11-2
ASSTTAGTHGDIQY	TRBJ2-4	-	TRBV18
ASSVGPGLAGGGGDTQY	TRBJ2-3	-	TRBV9
ASSIDRGGGEKLF	TRBJ1-4	-	TRBV19
ASSLEPTAGPLH	TRBJ1-6	-	TRBV5-1
ASSQGVQGYT	TRBJ1-2	-	TRBV12-3/TRBV12-4
ASSEWTGANIATNEKLF	TRBJ1-4	-	TRBV6-1
AISESMEGNEKLF	TRBJ1-4	-	TRBV10-3
ASGPSTLRQF	TRBJ2-1	-	TRBV6-2/TRBV6-3
ASSQTGQPGAGELF	TRBJ2-2	once	TRBV4-3
ASSLTGTSRVGHSGGYT	TRBJ1-2	-	TRBV7-3
AWSVNGGYYSNQPQH	TRBJ1-5	-	TRBV30
AWSLRPGEKLF	TRBJ1-4	-	TRBV30
ASRPTGLAGAIWDEQY	TRBJ2-7	-	TRBV28
ASSLELGTNEQF	TRBJ2-1	-	TRBV7-9
ASSYEVRATDTQY	TRBJ2-3	-	TRBV6-2/TRBV6-3
ASRGTARNTEAF	TRBJ1-1	-	TRBV27
ASSFTGDEGYGYT	TRBJ1-2	-	TRBV5-1
ASRIRGNGYT	TRBJ1-2	-	TRBV6-5
ASGQGYEQY	TRBJ2-7	-	TRBV11-3
ASSLAQGAGYEQY	TRBJ2-7	-	TRBV7-2
ASSYGTGGFDSEAF	TRBJ1-1	-	TRBV5-6
ASSPNIRTSGSRTDTQY	TRBJ2-3	-	TRBV18
ASSQPPGQGPYQPQH	TRBJ1-5	-	TRBV11-2
ASSFSYGDTGELF	TRBJ2-2	-	TRBV7-7
ASSEFGLEAF	TRBJ1-1	-	TRBV10-2
ASTPGQGSLRGYT	TRBJ1-2	few	TRBV6-5
ASTHNLRGLAGKSSYNEQF	TRBJ2-1	-	TRBV7-9
ASSFNEQY	TRBJ2-7	-	TRBV12-3/TRBV12-4
ASSPRINRGLNTEAF	TRBJ1-1	few	TRBV3-1/TRBV3-2
ASSRTTGVSGNTIY	TRBJ1-3	-	TRBV9
ASSTQGLTEAF	TRBJ1-1	-	TRBV10-1
ASSLDSNTEAF	TRBJ1-1	-	TRBV7-3
ASSYEQGNQPQH	TRBJ1-5	many	TRBV6-2/TRBV6-3
ASSSGSNWPQH	TRBJ1-5	once	TRBV28
ASSILRGLGSPLH	TRBJ1-6	-	TRBV5-1
ASSPGTGDYEQY	TRBJ2-7	-	TRBV18
ASSLERSGTDTQY	TRBJ2-3	-	TRBV5-1
ASSLGLAGAFNEQF	TRBJ2-1	-	TRBV7-3
ASSFGTVDSPLH	TRBJ1-6	-	TRBV7-2
ATSDFGGRATGELF	TRBJ2-2	once	TRBV24-1
SVVRGPEAF	TRBJ1-1	-	TRBV29-1
ASSLGGANTEAF	TRBJ1-1	-	TRBV7-2
ASSLYPFGLILERSSYEQY	TRBJ2-7	-	TRBV5-1
ASSYGGSPLH	TRBJ1-6	few	TRBV6-5
ASNLGRLNTEAF	TRBJ1-1	-	TRBV5-1
ASSQDTGNTEAF	TRBJ1-1	-	TRBV5-1
ASSQDQGNEQY	TRBJ2-7	once	TRBV3-1/TRBV3-2
ASSFSGGNNEQF	TRBJ2-1	once	TRBV6-2/TRBV6-3
ASSPGTAITYEQY	TRBJ2-7	-	TRBV5-1
ATSDSKDTTPETQY	TRBJ2-5	-	TRBV24-1
ASSIRGSGGYT	TRBJ1-2	-	TRBV19
ASSPDRGASSPLH	TRBJ1-6	-	TRBV7-9
ASSPGGSGETQY	TRBJ2-5	-	TRBV7-2